This TCR beta chain was observed in a study of T cell responses to AZD1222 COVID-19 vaccine. Germline loops: CDR1 LGHNT, CDR2 FRNRAP. The CDR3 totals 14 residues. Trimming pared 2 bases from V and 4 bases from J, leaving 9 bases between. Generated by immunoSEQ multiplex PCR, the TCRdb table keeps only in-frame clones and is missing some. The sample shows about 150,000 clones, around 90% of them seen only once. This clone is classed as medium-sized. This TCR was recovered from an adult who received the AZD1222 COVID-19 vaccine. The chain uses TRBV12-5 and TRBJ1-5; D might be TRBD1 (6 bases). Source: peripheral blood, taken 28 days after the second AZD1222 dose. In nucleotides, the CDR3 is TGTGCTAGTGGTTTGTTAACAGGGAATCAGCCCCAGCATTTT. It specifies CASGLLTGNQPQHF.